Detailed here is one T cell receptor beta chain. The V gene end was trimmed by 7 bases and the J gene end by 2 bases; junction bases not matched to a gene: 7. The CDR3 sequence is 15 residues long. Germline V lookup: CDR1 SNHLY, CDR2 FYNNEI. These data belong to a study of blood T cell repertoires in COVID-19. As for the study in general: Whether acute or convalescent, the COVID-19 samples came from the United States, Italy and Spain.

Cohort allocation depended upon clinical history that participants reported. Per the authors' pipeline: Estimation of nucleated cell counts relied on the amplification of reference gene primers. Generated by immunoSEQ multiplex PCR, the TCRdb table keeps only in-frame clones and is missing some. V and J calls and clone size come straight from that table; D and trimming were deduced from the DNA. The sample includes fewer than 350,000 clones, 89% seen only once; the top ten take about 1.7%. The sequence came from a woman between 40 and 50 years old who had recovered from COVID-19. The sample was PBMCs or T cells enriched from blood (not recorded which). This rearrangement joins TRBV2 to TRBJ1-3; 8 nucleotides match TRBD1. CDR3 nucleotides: TGTGCCAGCACCTCTCTGACAGGGGCTGGAAACACCATATATTTT. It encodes CASTSLTGAGNTIYF.